The source of this TCR beta chain is a study of blood T cell repertoires in COVID-19. Profiled with immunoSEQ multiplex PCR; TCRdb holds only in-frame clones, not every one. Of fewer than 350,000 clones listed, about 89% were seen once; the top ten hold about 8.8%. V was pared by 0 bases and J by 2 bases, with 12 bases of the junction left unmatched. The CDR3 length is 19 residues. Germline V gene sequence: CDR1 SGHAT, CDR2 FQNNGV. The clonotype was recovered from a man aged 35 to 55 with active or convalescent COVID-19. The chain combines TRBV11-2 with TRBJ2-7; 11 positions agree with TRBD1. Sequencing input: peripheral blood. This chain's CDR3 is CASSLDRTRTGGEAYEQYF. Here the CDR3 DNA reads TGTGCCAGCAGCTTAGATCGCACTCGGACAGGGGGCGAGGCCTACGAGCAGTACTTC. The full variable domain, completed using reference TRBV11-2 and TRBJ2-7, is EAGVAQSPRYKIIEKRQSVAFWCNPISGHATLYWYQQILGQGPKLLIQFQNNGVVDDSQLPKDRFSAERLKGVDSTLKIQPAKLEDSAVYLCASSLDRTRTGGEAYEQYFGPGTRLTVT.